Here is one TCR beta chain with its context. Sequenced by immunoSEQ multiplex PCR; TCRdb stores in-frame clones only, minus some. This sample has about 15,000 clones; almost 80% occur once, and the top ten carry about 10%. This entry belongs to a study of ipilimumab plus nivolumab after autologous stem cell transplantation. Looking at the study overall: Patients received a median of about five ipilimumab and about 8 nivolumab doses.

The V end lost 4 bases, the J end lost 8 bases, and 20 bases lay between the germline ends. The CDR3 length is 16 residues. In germline, CDR1 is SGHTA, CDR2 FQGNSA. The source is a male donor with diffuse large B-cell lymphoma. The source was PBMCs, collected in a trial of ipilimumab plus nivolumab as post-transplant consolidation. V and J are TRBV7-2 and TRBJ1-4; the D gene is possibly TRBD1 (5 bases). The CDR3 region is CASSSFPRGGLEKLFF. Written as DNA, the CDR3 is TGTGCCAGCAGCTCCTTCCCCCGGGGCGGACTAGAAAAACTGTTTTTT.